These T cell receptor beta chains were read from a single sample in a study of blood T cell repertoires in COVID-19. Assay: immunoSEQ multiplex PCR; the TCRdb copy retains only in-frame clones and omits some. Here the sample spans roughly 81,000 clones, approximately 89% being singletons. The material sequenced was peripheral blood. The receptor source for this set is a man between 65 and 85 years old with active or convalescent COVID-19. The CDR3 runs from the conserved cysteine through the conserved F or W. The D gene is left open where the match is weak. Not every row has a clone size; where given, it reads once, few, many or a size class.

V	D	size	J	DNA	CDR3
TRBV6-5	-	-	TRBJ1-4	TGTGCCAGCAGTTACTCGGCCGTAGGGGGTGAAAAACTGTTTTTT	CASSYSAVGGEKLFF
TRBV6-2/TRBV6-3	TRBD1	-	TRBJ2-7	TGTGCCAGCAGCCGAACAGGGGCCTCCTACGAGCAGTACTTC	CASSRTGASYEQYF
TRBV6-4	TRBD1	-	TRBJ1-1	TGTGCCAGCAGTGACTTTAAAGACAGGGAAACATATGAAGCTTTCTTT	CASSDFKDRETYEAFF
TRBV7-9	-	few	TRBJ1-1	TGTGCCAGCAGCTTATTCGGAGACACTGAAGCTTTCTTT	CASSLFGDTEAFF
TRBV6-6	TRBD1	-	TRBJ2-1	TGTGCCAGCAGTTACTCGAGGTCAGGGGGTTGGCATGAGCAGTTCTTC	CASSYSRSGGWHEQFF
TRBV7-2	-	once	TRBJ1-6	TGTGCCAGCAGCCTTACGGGGAGCTCCTATAATTCACCCCTCCACTTT	CASSLTGSSYNSPLHF
TRBV10-3	-	-	TRBJ2-2	TGTGCCATCAGTGAGTCGTGGGGACAGAACACCGGGGAGCTGTTTTTT	CAISESWGQNTGELFF
TRBV2	-	-	TRBJ2-2	TGTGCCAGCAACTTTCCCGGGGAGCTGTTTTTT	CASNFPGELFF
TRBV7-2	-	-	TRBJ2-3	TGTGCCAGCAGCTTACCTGGCACAGATACGCAGTATTTT	CASSLPGTDTQYF
TRBV6-2/TRBV6-3	TRBD1	-	TRBJ2-1	TGTGCCAGCAGTTACGAAGGGACAGGGACCGGGGAGCAGTTCTTC	CASSYEGTGTGEQFF
TRBV24-1	TRBD1	once	TRBJ1-2	TGTGCCACCAGCTCCGGGACAGGGGATCGGTATGGCTACACCTTC	CATSSGTGDRYGYTF
TRBV2	-	-	TRBJ1-3	TGTGCCAGCAGTGAAAAATGGACAGACTCTGGAAACACCATATATTTT	CASSEKWTDSGNTIYF
TRBV12-3/TRBV12-4	-	-	TRBJ1-5	TGTGCCAGCAGTTTATTTAGGGGACAGCCCCAGCATTTT	CASSLFRGQPQHF
TRBV5-1	TRBD1	-	TRBJ2-3	TGCGCCAGCAGAGTGACAGGGACAGATACGCAGTATTTT	CASRVTGTDTQYF
TRBV6-1	TRBD1	once	TRBJ1-4	TGTGCCAGCAGTGAAGCGCTTCTCCCGAGGGGGCTAAACGAAAAACTGTTTTTT	CASSEALLPRGLNEKLFF
TRBV2	-	-	TRBJ1-4	TGTGCCAGCACTAGGGCAGGGTCTAATGAAAAACTGTTTTTT	CASTRAGSNEKLFF
TRBV2	-	-	TRBJ1-2	TGTGCCAGCAGTGAGGGCGATGGCTACACCTTC	CASSEGDGYTF
TRBV20-1	-	few	TRBJ1-2	TGCAGTGCTACTACAGTCGGTGGCTACACCTTC	CSATTVGGYTF
TRBV19	TRBD2	-	TRBJ2-7	TGTGCCAGTAGTATCACTAGCGGGGGGGCCTACGAGCAGTACTTC	CASSITSGGAYEQYF
TRBV30	-	-	TRBJ1-5	TGTGCCTGGAGTGAACAGGGCAATCAGCCCCAGCATTTT	CAWSEQGNQPQHF
TRBV9	-	-	TRBJ2-2	TGTGCCAGCAGCGTTCTAGGGAACACCGGGGAGCTGTTTTTT	CASSVLGNTGELFF
TRBV7-2	-	-	TRBJ1-2	TGTGCCAGCAGCTTACGGAGGACGCAGTGGGCCCCAGATAACTATGGCTACACCTTC	CASSLRRTQWAPDNYGYTF
TRBV5-1	-	few	TRBJ1-4	TGCGCCAGCAGCTTGAGAGGGGAGGGCGGTGAAAAACTGTTTTTT	CASSLRGEGGEKLFF
TRBV28	TRBD1	-	TRBJ2-7	TGTGCCAGCAGGTCCGACAGGGGAAGACCCTACGAGCAGTACTTC	CASRSDRGRPYEQYF
TRBV2	-	-	TRBJ1-1	TGTGCCAGCAGTACGGACACTTGGCAGCCTGAAGCTTTCTTT	CASSTDTWQPEAFF
TRBV9	-	-	TRBJ1-2	TGTGCCAGCAGCTCAGGGGTCAACTATGGCTACACCTTC	CASSSGVNYGYTF
TRBV30	-	once	TRBJ1-1	TGTGCCTGGAGAAGTTCCGGCGGGACTGAAGCTTTCTTT	CAWRSSGGTEAFF
TRBV7-9	-	-	TRBJ1-1	TGTGCCAGCAGCCCTCAGAGCGGGACTGAAGCTTTCTTT	CASSPQSGTEAFF
TRBV19	-	-	TRBJ1-5	TGTGCCAGTACCAATTATCGGGGGGAGGGCCGCAGCAATCAGCCCCAGCATTTT	CASTNYRGEGRSNQPQHF
TRBV12-3/TRBV12-4	-	-	TRBJ1-2	TGTGCCAGCGGCGACACAAGGGGGGGAGGCTACACCTTC	CASGDTRGGGYTF
TRBV7-9	-	-	TRBJ1-1	TGTGCCAGCAGCCCACCGGTTGTCTCCCGGACTGAAGCTTTCTTT	CASSPPVVSRTEAFF
TRBV11-2	TRBD1	-	TRBJ2-7	TGTGCCAGCAGCTACTCCCCACAGGGGGCCCACGAGCAGTACTTC	CASSYSPQGAHEQYF
TRBV19	-	-	TRBJ1-5	TGTGCCAGTAGTTTACGGGACACGGCGACCCAGCCCCAGCATTTT	CASSLRDTATQPQHF
TRBV28	-	-	TRBJ1-6	TGTGCCAGCAGTTTTCAGGGAAATAATTCACCCCTCCACTTT	CASSFQGNNSPLHF
TRBV11-2	TRBD1	once	TRBJ1-2	TGTGCCAGCAGCCGAGTACCCGGGACAGGACTTTGGTATGGCTACACCTTC	CASSRVPGTGLWYGYTF
TRBV6-5	-	-	TRBJ2-3	TGTGCCAGCATTGGACAGCAGGGGCAGTATTTT	CASIGQQGQYF
TRBV2	-	-	TRBJ1-2	TGTGCCGGTCAGGTATTTCAGAATGGCTACACCTTC	CAGQVFQNGYTF
TRBV7-8	TRBD1	-	TRBJ1-6	TGTGCCAGCAGCTTAGGGCAGGGGGAGAATTCACCCCTCCACTTT	CASSLGQGENSPLHF
TRBV4-3	-	-	TRBJ2-5	TGCGCCAGCAGCCAGGGCTCGAAGCCAGGGAAAGAGACCCAGTACTTC	CASSQGSKPGKETQYF
TRBV20-1	TRBD1	-	TRBJ2-7	TGCAGTGCTAGTGGGACAGGGGCCACCTTTTTCCCCTACGAGCAGTACTTC	CSASGTGATFFPYEQYF
TRBV5-1	-	-	TRBJ1-2	TGCGCCAGCAGCTTGGAAACAAGATACACCTTC	CASSLETRYTF
TRBV6-5	TRBD1	-	TRBJ2-7	TGTGCCAGCAGCTTTCGGGACAGGTGGGGCTACGAGCAGTACTTC	CASSFRDRWGYEQYF